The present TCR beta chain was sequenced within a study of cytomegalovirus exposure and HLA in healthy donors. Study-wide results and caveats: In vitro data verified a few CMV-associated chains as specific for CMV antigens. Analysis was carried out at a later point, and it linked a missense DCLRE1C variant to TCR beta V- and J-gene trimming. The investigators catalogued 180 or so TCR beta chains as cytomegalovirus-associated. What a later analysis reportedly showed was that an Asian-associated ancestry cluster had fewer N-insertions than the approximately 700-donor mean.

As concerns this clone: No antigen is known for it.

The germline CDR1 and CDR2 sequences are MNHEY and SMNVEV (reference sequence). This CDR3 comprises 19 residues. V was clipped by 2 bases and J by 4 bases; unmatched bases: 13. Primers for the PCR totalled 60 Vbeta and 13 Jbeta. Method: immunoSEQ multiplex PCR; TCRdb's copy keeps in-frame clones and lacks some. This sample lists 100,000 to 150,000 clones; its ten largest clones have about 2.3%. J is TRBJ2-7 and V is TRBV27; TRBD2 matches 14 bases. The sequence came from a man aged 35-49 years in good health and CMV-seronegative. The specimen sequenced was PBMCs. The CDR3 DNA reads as TGTGCCAGCAGTTTAATGAGACCGGGACTAGCGGGAGAGTGGTACGAGCAGTACTTC. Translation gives CASSLMRPGLAGEWYEQYF.